These T cell receptor delta chains were read from a single sample in a study of gamma-delta T cells after stem cell transplantation. TCRdb reprocessed the RT-PCR reads using CATT. The sample yields 2,500 to 3,000 delta-chain clones, about 5% seen once. Sequencing input: gamma-delta T cells. The receptors originated from a human donor. It is not recorded whose cells these are; they may come from a transplant donor. Each CDR3 is given with its conserved first and last residue. Each record gives: V gene, D gene, J gene, clone size, CDR3 protein, CDR3 DNA. The D gene is left open where the match is weak. Clone size is shown for a subset of rows, as once, few, many or a class of expanded clone.

TRDV2	TRDD3	TRDJ1	medium-sized	CACDTVTPLHTGGQYADKLIF	TGTGCCTGTGACACCGTGACTCCACTACATACTGGGGGACAGTACGCCGATAAACTCATCTTT
TRDV2	TRDD3	TRDJ3	large	CACDTLGDTLGSWDTRQMFF	TGTGCCTGTGACACACTGGGGGATACGCTTGGGTCCTGGGACACCCGACAGATGTTTTTC
TRDV2	TRDD3	TRDJ1	large	CACDLLGDASTDKLIF	TGTGCCTGTGACTTACTGGGGGATGCATCCACCGATAAACTCATCTTT
TRDV1	TRDD3	TRDJ1	medium-sized	CALGEVPANLPISTGGYALGIGLIF	TGTGCTCTTGGGGAAGTCCCGGCGAATCTGCCAATAAGTACTGGGGGATATGCCCTGGGTATCGGACTCATCTTT
TRDV2	TRDD3	TRDJ1	large	CACDTVGGKVDTDKLIF	TGTGCCTGTGACACCGTTGGGGGAAAAGTGGACACCGATAAACTCATCTTT
TRDV1	TRDD3	TRDJ1	medium-sized	CALGEKFLIGLGEFRSYTDKLIF	TGTGCTCTTGGGGAAAAATTCCTAATCGGACTGGGGGAATTTAGATCGTACACCGATAAACTCATCTTT
TRDV2	TRDD3	TRDJ1	few	CACDTLGDTHSTDKLIF	TGTGCCTGTGACACCCTGGGGGATACGCACTCCACCGATAAACTCATCTTT
TRDV2	TRDD3	TRDJ1	-	CACDPLLGDTRSHDKLIF	TGTGCCTGTGACCCATTACTGGGGGATACGCGTAGTCACGATAAACTCATCTTT
TRDV2	TRDD3	TRDJ1	-	CACDTGNWGITDKLIF	TGTGCCTGCGACACCGGGAACTGGGGGATAACCGATAAGCTCATCTTT
TRDV1	-	TRDJ1	medium-sized	CALGLGLPTTGGYSYTDKLIF	TGTGCTCTTGGGCTGGGCCTTCCTACGACTGGGGGTTACTCGTACACCGATAAACTCATCTTT
TRDV2	-	TRDJ3	large	CACDTVGVRESSWDTRQMFF	TGTGCCTGTGACACCGTGGGGGTTCGAGAGAGCTCCTGGGACACCCGACAGATGTTTTTC
TRDV1	TRDD3	TRDJ2	medium-sized	CALGELDPTGTGGDLTAQLFF	TGTGCTCTTGGGGAACTGGATCCTACGGGTACTGGGGGAGACTTGACAGCACAACTCTTCTTT
TRDV2	-	TRDJ1	large	CACDTVGGSDDKLIF	TGTGCCTGTGACACCGTTGGGGGTTCCGACGATAAACTCATCTTT
TRDV1	TRDD3	TRDJ1	few	CALGELRPGGPQLGIGWFTDKLIF	TGTGCTCTTGGGGAACTTCGACCGGGGGGGCCCCAACTGGGGATAGGGTGGTTCACCGATAAACTCATCTTT
TRDV2	-	TRDJ1	few	CACDTLTAGPESGSPPSTDKLIF	TGTGCCTGTGACACGTTAACTGCCGGACCGGAGTCGGGTTCGCCCCCGTCCACCGATAAACTCATCTTT
TRDV2	TRDD3	TRDJ3	medium-sized	CACDTLLGDTRDTRQMFF	TGTGCCTGTGACACCTTACTGGGGGATACCCGGGACACCCGACAGATGTTTTTC
TRDV1	TRDD3	TRDJ1	-	CALGELWPSSVLGDPVNTDELIF	TGTGCTCTTGGGGAACTATGGCCTTCCTCCGTACTGGGGGATCCGGTTAACACCGATGAACTCATCTTT
TRDV2	TRDD3	TRDJ1	large	CACDAVLGDTDDGDKLIF	TGTGCCTGTGACGCCGTACTGGGGGATACGGATGATGGCGATAAACTCATCTTT
TRDV1	TRDD2	TRDJ1	few	CALGELGLPLGTRPATSYVFTDKLIF	TGTGCTCTTGGGGAACTGGGCCTTCCTCTAGGGACACGCCCCGCGACTTCCTATGTTTTCACCGATAAACTCATCTTT
TRDV2	-	TRDJ1	large	CACDPLTGDKLIF	TGTGCCTGTGACCCCTTGACTGGGGATAAACTCATCTTT
TRDV2	-	TRDJ1	medium-sized	CACDTVAGGPNHARYGTDKLIF	TGTGCCTGTGACACCGTGGCCGGGGGGCCGAACCACGCTAGATATGGGACCGATAAACTCATCTTT
TRDV2	TRDD3	TRDJ1	large	CACDTLLLGDTLTDKLIF	TGTGCCTGTGACACCCTACTACTGGGGGATACGCTCACCGATAAACTCATCTTT
TRDV2	TRDD3	TRDJ1	-	CACDTLLGTEGGGYATRGLYTDKPIF	TGTGCCTGTGACACCCTCCTAGGTACGGAGGGTGGGGGATACGCCACTCGGGGACTGTACACCGATAAACCCATCTTT
TRDV2	TRDD3	TRDJ3	large	CACDSTGGYSGESSWDTRQMFF	TGTGCCTGTGACTCGACTGGGGGATACTCCGGGGAAAGCTCCTGGGACACCCGACAGATGTTTTTC
TRAV38-2/DV8	TRDD3	TRDJ1	-	CAYRSAPRGIVGGDFVTDKLIF	TGTGCTTATAGGAGCGCGCCCCGGGGGATAGTCGGGGGTGACTTCGTGACCGATAAACTCATCTTT
TRDV2	TRDD3	TRDJ1	large	CACDNLLGDTYTDKLIF	TGTGCCTGTGACAACTTACTGGGGGATACATACACCGATAAACTCATCTTT
TRDV1	TRDD3	TRDJ1	medium-sized	CALGGVLPNGGYAKWYTDKLIF	TGTGCTCTTGGGGGAGTGCTTCCTAATGGGGGATACGCTAAATGGTACACCGATAAACTCATCTTT
TRDV2	TRDD3	TRDJ3	medium-sized	CACDTLLGDTSWDTRQMFF	TGTGCCTGTGACACCCTACTGGGGGATACCTCCTGGGACACCCGACAGATGTTTTTC
TRDV2	-	TRDJ1	large	CACDTVGPYTDKLIF	TGTGCCTGTGACACCGTGGGACCGTACACCGATAAACTCATCTTT